These T cell receptor beta chains were read from a single sample in a study of glioma-infiltrating T cells. TCRdb redid the calling of the multiplex PCR reads with MiXCR, one entry per CDR3 protein. The profile shows roughly 350,000 distinct CDR3 sequences, roughly 41% of them singletons. Sequencing input: glioma tissue, nonneoplastic brain tissue, or PBMCs (not recorded which). The source is a human donor with low-grade glioma or glioblastoma, undergoing nonglioma brain surgery, or in good health (not recorded which). The CDR3 runs from the conserved cysteine through the conserved F or W. The D gene is left open where the match is weak. Clone size is not always given. Where it is, it says once, few, many or a class for expanded clones.

size: many
length: 16
J: TRBJ2-1
V: TRBV6-1
D: TRBD2
DNA: TGTGCCAGCAGTGGAGCGGGAGGAAGGTCCTACAATGAGCAGTTCTTC
CDR3: CASSGAGGRSYNEQFF

size: .
length: 15
J: TRBJ2-1
V: TRBV7-2
D: .
DNA: TGTGCCAGCAGCTTAGACCACTGGAGGGGGAATGAGCAGTTCTTC
CDR3: CASSLDHWRGNEQFF

size: .
length: 14
J: TRBJ1-4
V: TRBV19
D: TRBD1
DNA: TGTGCCAGTAGTATTGTAGGGGGCTCGGGAAAACTGTTTTTT
CDR3: CASSIVGGSGKLFF

size: .
length: 14
J: TRBJ1-1
V: TRBV10-2
D: TRBD1
DNA: TGCGCCAGCACTGCGACAGGGGGGAACACTGAAGCTTTCTTT
CDR3: CASTATGGNTEAFF

size: .
length: 16
J: TRBJ1-6
V: TRBV27
D: .
DNA: TGTGCCAGCAGTTCGTTTAGACGGGGGAAGGATTCACCCCTCCACTTT
CDR3: CASSSFRRGKDSPLHF

size: .
length: 14
J: TRBJ2-6
V: TRBV19
D: .
DNA: TGTGCCGTGGGGTGGGGTCGAGGGGCCAACGTCCTGACTTTC
CDR3: CAVGWGRGANVLTF

size: few
length: 17
J: TRBJ2-2
V: TRBV5-4
D: .
DNA: TGTGCCAGCAGCGGGACCAAGACACGTCCCTCGGCCGGGGAGCTGTTTTTT
CDR3: CASSGTKTRPSAGELFF

size: few
length: 16
J: TRBJ2-7
V: TRBV4-2
D: .
DNA: TGTGCCAGCAGCCAAGTATCCAGCGGTCAGGGCTACGAGCAGTACTTC
CDR3: CASSQVSSGQGYEQYF

size: .
length: 15
J: TRBJ1-2
V: TRBV7-9
D: .
DNA: TGTGCCAGCAAGAGAAGGGGAAGGGGGATCTATGGCTACACCTTC
CDR3: CASKRRGRGIYGYTF

size: .
length: 14
J: TRBJ2-5
V: TRBV7-2
D: TRBD1
DNA: TGTGCCAGCAATCCACAGGGGGCGGGGGAGACCCAGTACTTC
CDR3: CASNPQGAGETQYF

size: few
length: 14
J: TRBJ2-2
V: TRBV7-9
D: .
DNA: TGTGCCAGCCCGGAGCCGGGGTACACCGGGGAGCTGTTTTTT
CDR3: CASPEPGYTGELFF

size: many
length: 15
J: TRBJ2-7
V: TRBV28
D: .
DNA: TGTGCCAGCAGTTTAGATATCAGGGGCCCGTACGAGCAGTACTTC
CDR3: CASSLDIRGPYEQYF

size: .
length: 17
J: TRBJ2-3
V: TRBV3-1
D: .
DNA: TGTGCCAGCAGCCAAGATCTTGCAGGGGGAGGAACAGATACGCAGTATTTT
CDR3: CASSQDLAGGGTDTQYF

size: once
length: 14
J: TRBJ1-5
V: TRBV7-6
D: .
DNA: TGTGCCAGCAGCTTAGTAGCGGGGGATCAGCCCCAGCATTTT
CDR3: CASSLVAGDQPQHF

size: .
length: 16
J: TRBJ2-3
V: TRBV4-1
D: TRBD2
DNA: TGCGCCAGCAGCCAACTAGCGGGAGTTGGCACAGATACGCAGTATTTT
CDR3: CASSQLAGVGTDTQYF

size: .
length: 19
J: TRBJ2-3
V: TRBV27
D: .
DNA: TGTGCCAGCAGTTTGCTTGCAGTACCTTCCCCCACTAGCACAGATACGCAGTATTTT
CDR3: CASSLLAVPSPTSTDTQYF

size: .
length: 14
J: TRBJ2-7
V: TRBV7-6
D: TRBD2
DNA: TGTGCCAGCAGCTCGAATAGCGGGAGAGCGGAGCAGTACTTC
CDR3: CASSSNSGRAEQYF

size: few
length: 14
J: TRBJ1-2
V: TRBV7-2
D: TRBD1
DNA: TGTGCCAGCAGCCCCCGGACAGGGGAGTATGGCTACACCTTC
CDR3: CASSPRTGEYGYTF

size: .
length: 14
J: TRBJ2-3
V: TRBV4-2
D: .
DNA: TGTGCCAGCAGCCAAGTTCGAAACACAGATACGCAGTATTTT
CDR3: CASSQVRNTDTQYF

size: .
length: 13
J: TRBJ2-7
V: TRBV5-1
D: .
DNA: TGCGCCAGCACCTCGACTCCGACGGGTGAGCAGTACTTC
CDR3: CASTSTPTGEQYF

size: few
length: 15
J: TRBJ2-5
V: TRBV15
D: .
DNA: TGTGCCACCAGCAGTCCCGAGGCGCTAGGAGAGACCCAGTACTTC
CDR3: CATSSPEALGETQYF

size: .
length: 17
J: TRBJ1-1
V: TRBV7-2
D: .
DNA: TGTGCCAGCAGCTTAGCAGGGATCCCCTGGGCAAACACTGAAGCTTTCTTT
CDR3: CASSLAGIPWANTEAFF

size: .
length: 15
J: TRBJ2-7
V: TRBV4-2
D: TRBD1
DNA: TGTGCCAGCAGCCCTGACCGGACAGGGGGGTACGAGCAGTACTTC
CDR3: CASSPDRTGGYEQYF

size: many
length: 15
J: TRBJ1-2
V: TRBV27
D: .
DNA: TGTGCCAGCAGTTTCGGGACTCCGAAAGACTATGGCTACACCTTC
CDR3: CASSFGTPKDYGYTF

size: few
length: 14
J: TRBJ2-1
V: TRBV28
D: .
DNA: TGTGCCAGCAGTTTATGGGGACCATACAATGAGCAGTTCTTC
CDR3: CASSLWGPYNEQFF

size: many
length: 14
J: TRBJ2-7
V: TRBV6-2/TRBV6-3
D: .
DNA: TGTGCCAGCAGTTACGAGAAGGGGTCCTACGAGCAGTACTTC
CDR3: CASSYEKGSYEQYF

size: many
length: 15
J: TRBJ1-5
V: TRBV6-1
D: .
DNA: TGTGCCAGCAGTCCCGTGGGGGGAGGCAATCAGCCCCAGCATTTT
CDR3: CASSPVGGGNQPQHF

size: few
length: 13
J: TRBJ2-5
V: TRBV7-2
D: .
DNA: TGTGCCAGCAGCTCGACAGAGCAAGAGACCCAGTACTTC
CDR3: CASSSTEQETQYF

size: few
length: 16
J: TRBJ1-2
V: TRBV6-5
D: TRBD1
DNA: TGTGCCAGCAGTTACGGATCGACAGGGGGCGGCTATGGCTACACCTTC
CDR3: CASSYGSTGGGYGYTF

size: .
length: 16
J: TRBJ2-7
V: TRBV28
D: TRBD1
DNA: TGTGCCAGCAGCTTGGCCGGGACAGGGGTTTCCGACGAGCAGTACTTC
CDR3: CASSLAGTGVSDEQYF

size: .
length: 16
J: TRBJ2-1
V: TRBV11-2
D: TRBD2
DNA: TGTGCCAGCAGCTTAGACCGAGCGGGAGAATTAAATGAGCAGTTCTTC
CDR3: CASSLDRAGELNEQFF

size: once
length: 15
J: TRBJ1-2
V: TRBV6-1
D: TRBD1
DNA: TGTGCCAGCAGTGATAAGGGACAGCTCTTCTATGGCTGCACCTTC
CDR3: CASSDKGQLFYGCTF

size: .
length: 14
J: TRBJ1-2
V: TRBV20-1
D: .
DNA: TGCAGTGCTAGTGATCCTGGGTATAACTATGGCTACACCTTC
CDR3: CSASDPGYNYGYTF

size: few
length: 12
J: TRBJ2-3
V: TRBV10-3
D: .
DNA: TGTGCCATCAGTGAACAGGCTGATACGCAGTATTTT
CDR3: CAISEQADTQYF

size: many
length: 15
J: TRBJ2-3
V: TRBV20-1
D: TRBD2
DNA: TGCAGTGCTAGAGATAAAACTAGCGGGAGCGAAACGCAGTATTTT
CDR3: CSARDKTSGSETQYF

size: .
length: 13
J: TRBJ2-3
V: TRBV7-2
D: .
DNA: TGTGCCAGCAGCTTACAGGCAACAGATACGCAGTATTTT
CDR3: CASSLQATDTQYF

size: .
length: 13
J: TRBJ1-6
V: TRBV7-9
D: .
DNA: TGTGCCAGCAGCTTAGATCTCGGATCACCCCTCCACTTT
CDR3: CASSLDLGSPLHF

size: many
length: 13
J: TRBJ1-2
V: TRBV20-1
D: .
DNA: TGCAGTGCTTGGACAGCTTCTAACTATGGCTACACCTTC
CDR3: CSAWTASNYGYTF

size: many
length: 19
J: TRBJ1-2
V: TRBV20-1
D: TRBD1
DNA: TGCAGTGCTATAACTGCCACCTGGACAGGAGGAGGGATTAACTATGGCTACACCTTC
CDR3: CSAITATWTGGGINYGYTF

size: many
length: 15
J: TRBJ2-7
V: TRBV27
D: TRBD2
DNA: TGTGCCAGCAGTGCCTGGGGGACGGGAGGCTACGAGCAGTACTTC
CDR3: CASSAWGTGGYEQYF

size: few
length: 14
J: TRBJ2-7
V: TRBV2
D: TRBD1
DNA: TGTGCCAGCAGTGAGGACAGGGAATCGGGAGAGCAGTACTTC
CDR3: CASSEDRESGEQYF

size: .
length: 13
J: TRBJ1-2
V: TRBV12-3/TRBV12-4
D: TRBD1
DNA: TGTGCCAGCAGTTCCCGGACAGGGTCTGGCTACACCTTC
CDR3: CASSSRTGSGYTF

size: .
length: 17
J: TRBJ2-1
V: TRBV11-2
D: TRBD2
DNA: TGTGCCAGCAGCTTAGTGGGTCGACTAGCGATTAGCTATGAGCAGTTCTTC
CDR3: CASSLVGRLAISYEQFF

size: .
length: 12
J: TRBJ1-1
V: TRBV20-1
D: .
DNA: TGCAGTGCACTGGGCCCGAACACTGAAGCTTTCTTT
CDR3: CSALGPNTEAFF

size: .
length: 14
J: TRBJ1-5
V: TRBV20-1
D: .
DNA: TGCAGTGCTAGGGCCTGGGACTTAAACCAGCCCCAGCATTTT
CDR3: CSARAWDLNQPQHF

size: .
length: 16
J: TRBJ2-1
V: TRBV5-1
D: TRBD2
DNA: TGCGCCAGCAGCTTATTAGCGGGAGGGCCTAGGAATGAGCAGTTCTTC
CDR3: CASSLLAGGPRNEQFF

size: .
length: 13
J: TRBJ1-2
V: TRBV20-1
D: TRBD1
DNA: TGCAGTCCCCAGACAGGGGTTTATTATGGCTACACCTTC
CDR3: CSPQTGVYYGYTF

size: .
length: 14
J: TRBJ2-1
V: TRBV7-3
D: TRBD2
DNA: TGTGCCAGCAGCCCGACTAGCGGGATCGGGGAGCAGTTCTTC
CDR3: CASSPTSGIGEQFF

size: many
length: 14
J: TRBJ2-1
V: TRBV6-1
D: .
DNA: TGTGCCACTTCAAGGGGGGGGAGGACGGGTGAGCAGTTCTTC
CDR3: CATSRGGRTGEQFF

size: many
length: 14
J: TRBJ1-2
V: TRBV28
D: TRBD1
DNA: TGTGCCAGCAGCCTAGTGGGACAGGGAGGTGGCTACACCTTC
CDR3: CASSLVGQGGGYTF

size: .
length: 15
J: TRBJ2-7
V: TRBV29-1
D: TRBD2
DNA: TGCAGCGTTGAAATGCGACTAGCGCCGCGCTACGAGCAGTACTTC
CDR3: CSVEMRLAPRYEQYF

size: .
length: 13
J: TRBJ1-1
V: TRBV20-1
D: .
DNA: TGCAGTGCTAGAGAGGCCGGGTCCACTGAAGCTTTCTTT
CDR3: CSAREAGSTEAFF

size: .
length: 14
J: TRBJ2-2
V: TRBV7-2
D: .
DNA: TGTGCCAGCAGCGACCGGACGGGCACCGGGGAGCTGTTTTTT
CDR3: CASSDRTGTGELFF

size: many
length: 16
J: TRBJ2-7
V: TRBV27
D: TRBD2
DNA: TGTGCCAGCAGTTTAATAGCGGGAGTCAACTCCTACGAGCAGTACTTC
CDR3: CASSLIAGVNSYEQYF

size: .
length: 15
J: TRBJ1-1
V: TRBV7-3
D: .
DNA: .
CDR3: CASSPSWGQGTEALF